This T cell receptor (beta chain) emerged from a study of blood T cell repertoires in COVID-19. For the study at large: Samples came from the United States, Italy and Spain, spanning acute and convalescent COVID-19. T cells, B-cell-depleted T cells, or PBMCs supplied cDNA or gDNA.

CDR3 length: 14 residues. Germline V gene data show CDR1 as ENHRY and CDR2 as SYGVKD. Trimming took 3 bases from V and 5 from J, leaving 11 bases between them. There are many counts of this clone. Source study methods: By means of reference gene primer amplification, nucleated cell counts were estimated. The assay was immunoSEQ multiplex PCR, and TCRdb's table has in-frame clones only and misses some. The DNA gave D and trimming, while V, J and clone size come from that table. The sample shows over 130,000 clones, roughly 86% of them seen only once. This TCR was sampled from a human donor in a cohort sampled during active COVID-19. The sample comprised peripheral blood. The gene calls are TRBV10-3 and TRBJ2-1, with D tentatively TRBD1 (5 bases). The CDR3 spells CAISEGQGNNEQFF. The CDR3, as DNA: TGTGCCATCAGTGAAGGTCAGGGCAACAATGAGCAGTTCTTC.